The 27 T cell receptor beta chains presented below share a single source sample, sequenced in a study of prognosis after radiotherapy for stage I lung cancer. CDR3 of TCR beta was amplified from genomic DNA via a two-round multiplex PCR. Primers specific to each TRBV and TRBJ gene drove first-round PCR. TCRdb used MiXCR to reprocess the multiplex PCR reads, holding one entry per CDR3 protein. The sample yields around 15,000 distinct CDR3 sequences, roughly 52% seen once. The sample consisted of PBMCs, taken before or after stereotactic body radiation therapy (not recorded which). These receptors were collected from a donor aged 50 or older with non-small cell lung cancer.

This rearrangement joins TRBV28 to TRBJ2-7; D is perhaps TRBD1 (7 bases). The CDR3 loop spans 19 amino acids. Germline lookup yields CDR1 MDHEN and CDR2 SYDVKM. The V end lost 3 bases, the J end lost 4 bases, and 28 bases lay between the germline ends. The CDR3 protein is CASSFSLGRGGKEAYEQYF. In DNA, the CDR3 is TGTGCCAGCAGTTTTTCCCTCGGGAGAGGGGGCAAGGAAGCATACGAGCAGTACTTC.

The chain links TRBV20-1 to TRBJ2-7; 12 bases are a match to TRBD2. The J call may be incorrect, as the DNA end agrees better with TRBJ2-1. This CDR3 region has 16 residues. The germline gives CDR1 DFQATT, CDR2 SNEGSKA (reference sequence). This chain's CDR3 is CSARLLAGGIYNEQFF. DNA of the CDR3: TGCAGTGCTAGGCTCCTAGCGGGAGGGATATACAATGAGCAGTTCTTC.

This clonotype occurred once. The chain has TRBV15 and TRBJ2-7; D is unclear. Germline V gives CDR1 LNHNV, CDR2 YYDKDF (reference sequence). The CDR3 contains 14 residues. V lost 1 base and J 3 bases, leaving 10 bases between the germline ends. The chain's CDR3 is CATSRALMDYEQYF. CDR3 DNA sequence: TGTGCCACCAGCAGAGCCCTCATGGACTACGAGCAGTACTTC.

Concerning this clonotype: As the CDR3 is not closed by the conserved phenylalanine or tryptophan, this likely results from a read error. The chain uses TRBV9 and TRBJ1-1; D possibly corresponds to TRBD1 (6 bases). The CDR3 runs to 14 residues. Trimming took off 0 bases at V and 7 bases at J, with 13 bases between the two ends. Germline V CDR1 and CDR2: SGDLS, YYNGEE. The CDR3 DNA sequence: TGTGCCAGCAGCGTAGGGTCCGGGGGCTATGAAGCTTTCTAT. As protein: CASSVGSGGYEAFY.

This clonotype appeared many times. J is TRBJ1-1 and V is TRBV28; the D gene is possibly TRBD1 (6 bases). V was clipped by 3 bases and J by 0 bases, with 20 bases between them. CDR1 and CDR2 (germline): MDHEN, SYDVKM. This CDR3 has 18 amino acids. The CDR3 coding sequence is TGTGCCAGCAGTTTTTTATCCTTGCAGGGGCGCATGAACACTGAAGCTTTCTTT. Translating it yields CASSFLSLQGRMNTEAFF.

This clonotype was seen many times. This chain joins TRBV12-3 or TRBV12-4 and TRBJ2-5; no clear D. The CDR3 is 14 amino acids. Trimming took off 3 bases at V and 6 bases at J, with 14 bases between the two ends. The CDR3 coding sequence is TGTGCCAGCAGTTTCGGCGGACGCTTCCAGACCCAGTACTTC. Translated, it gives CASSFGGRFQTQYF.

Sample share makes this clonotype medium-sized (0.01 to 0.1%). The rearrangement joins TRBV27 to TRBJ2-7; possible D gene TRBD1, 6 bases. CDR1 is MNHEY, CDR2 SMNVEV, per germline (reference sequence). The CDR3 is 15 amino acids. V dropped 2 bases and J dropped 9 bases, with 20 bases sitting between them. This chain's CDR3 is CASSLRQDPLRGQYF. The DNA for the CDR3 is TGTGCCAGCAGTTTACGACAGGACCCTCTACGAGGGCAGTACTTC.

This clonotype was counted a few times. This chain joins TRBV18 and TRBJ2-3, with TRBD2 matching over 8 bases. J lost 0 bases, V lost 0 bases, and 5 bases had no gene match. The CDR3 spans 17 residues. In germline, CDR1 is KGHSH, CDR2 LQKENI. CDR3 amino acids: CASSPPSGDASTDTQYF. Here the CDR3 DNA reads TGTGCCAGCTCACCACCTAGCGGGGACGCAAGCACAGATACGCAGTATTTT.

This clonotype appeared a few times. V gene TRBV28 combines with J gene TRBJ1-6; D unclear. Trimming removed 9 bases from V and 0 bases from J, with 6 bases in between. This CDR3 is 13 amino acids long. The germline V gene has CDR1 MDHEN and CDR2 SYDVKM. Here the CDR3 DNA reads TGTGCCAGTACGAGCTCCTATAATTCACCCCTCCACTTT. Its protein is CASTSSYNSPLHF. The full variable domain, with the rest looked up from reference TRBV28 and TRBJ1-6, is DVKVTQSSRYLVKRTGEKVFLECVQDMDHENMFWYRQDPGLGLRLIYFSYDVKMKEKGDIPEGYSVSREKKERFSLILESASTNQTSMYLCASTSSYNSPLHFGNGTRLTVT.

This chain joins TRBV6-5 and TRBJ2-3; possible D gene TRBD1, 6 bases. From germline, CDR1 is MNHEY and CDR2 SVGAGI. The CDR3 loop spans 15 amino acids. V was trimmed by 5 bases and J by 5 bases, leaving 17 bases between them. CDR3 sequence: CASSNYRAGKDTQYF. CDR3 nucleotides: TGTGCCAGCAGTAACTACAGGGCCGGGAAAGATACGCAGTATTTT.

The J gene is TRBJ2-7, the V gene TRBV5-1; D uncertain. Germline-derived CDR1 and CDR2 are SGHRS and YFSETQ. This CDR3 contains 12 residues. Trimming cost V 5 bases and J 3 bases, with 9 bases left between them. CDR3 in amino acids: CASSSCGYEQYF. The CDR3 DNA is TGCGCCAGCAGTTCATGTGGCTACGAGCAGTACTTC. The complete variable domain, with remaining parts taken from reference TRBV5-1 and TRBJ2-7, reads KAGVTQTPRYLIKTRGQQVTLSCSPISGHRSVSWYQQTPGQGLQFLFEYFSETQRNKGNFPGRFSGRQFSNSRSEMNVSTLELGDSALYLCASSSCGYEQYFGPGTRLTVT.

The genes are TRBV15 and TRBJ1-2, with no clear D. This CDR3 has 14 amino acids. The germline gives CDR1 LNHNV, CDR2 YYDKDF (reference sequence). V gave up 0 bases and J gave up 10 bases, with 15 bases separating them. CDR3 DNA: TGTGCCACCAGCAGAGATCTAGTGTGCCCTGTCTACACCTTC. As protein: CATSRDLVCPVYTF.

This clonotype was seen many times. Possible read error: a much larger clone is one base away. As the CDR3 is not closed by the conserved phenylalanine or tryptophan, this likely results from a read error. The rearrangement uses TRBV28 and TRBJ2-3; no clear D. The germline V gene encodes CDR1 MDHEN and CDR2 SYDVKM. This CDR3 region has 15 residues. The germline V and J ends were trimmed by 3 bases and 7 bases, with 17 bases remaining between them. The CDR3 DNA reads as TGTGCCAGCAGTTTGATTAGTAGTGGAGCTTATACGCAGTATCTT. Protein product: CASSLISSGAYTQYL.

The sample holds many counts of this clonotype. The rearrangement links TRBV9 to TRBJ2-5; a possible D gene is TRBD1 (5 bases). In germline, CDR1 is SGDLS, CDR2 YYNGEE. The length of the CDR3 is 14 residues. Deletions cut 0 bases from V and 5 bases from J, with 11 bases between. Here the CDR3 reads CASSVELKGETQYF. Written as DNA, the CDR3 is TGTGCCAGCAGCGTAGAGCTCAAGGGGGAGACCCAGTACTTC.

In the case of this clonotype: A read error is the likely source, as a far larger clone sits one nucleotide away. The V and J genes are TRBV7-2 and TRBJ1-1; 9 bases match TRBD1. CDR3 length: 14 amino acids. CDR1 and CDR2 (germline): SGHTA, FQGNSA. The CDR3 DNA reads as TGTGCCAGCAGCTTAATCGGACAGGGGAACGAGCGGTACTTC. Translated: CASSLIGQGNERYF. The entire variable domain, with the rest obtained from reference TRBV7-2 and TRBJ1-1, is as follows: GAGVSQSPSNKVTEKGKDVELRCDPISGHTALYWYRQSLGQGLEFLIYFQGNSAPDKSGLPSDRFSAERTGGSVSTLTIQRTQQEDSAVYLCASSLIGQGNERYFGQGTRLTVV.

This chain links TRBV11-2 with TRBJ1-2; 12 bases are a match to TRBD1. This CDR3 region has 18 residues. After removal of 5 bases from V and 4 bases from J, the junction contained 14 bases not matched to a gene. The germline CDR1 and CDR2 sequences are SGHAT and FQNNGV. The chain's CDR3 is CASSLSLGTGGVFYGYTF. In DNA, the CDR3 is TGTGCCAGCAGCCTCTCCTTAGGGACAGGGGGCGTATTCTATGGCTACACCTTC.

A few counts support this clonotype. CDR3 sequence: CASSLSGGAGTGELFF. The CDR3 nucleotides are TGTGCCAGCAGCTTGAGCGGGGGGGCCGGAACCGGGGAGCTGTTTTTT. The rearrangement links TRBV11-2 to TRBJ2-2, with TRBD2 identical over 10 bases. The CDR3 has 16 amino acids. From germline, CDR1 is SGHAT and CDR2 FQNNGV. Trimming cost V 3 bases and J 5 bases; bases outside gene matches: 6.

This clonotype was seen ten or more times. This chain uses TRBV9 with TRBJ2-5; 9 bases are a match to TRBD2. Germline CDR1 is SGDLS and CDR2 is YYNGEE. This CDR3 is built from 15 residues. Germline trimming cut 1 base from V and 3 bases from J; bases unmatched to any gene: 4. The CDR3 is CASSVHRGREETQYF. The DNA of the CDR3 is TGTGCCAGCAGCGTACATCGCGGGAGGGAAGAGACCCAGTACTTC.

Comments on this clonotype: Mismatch with germline at one junction end may stem from a read error. V is TRBV6-1 and J is TRBJ2-7; 7 positions agree with TRBD1. Germline V gives CDR1 MNHNS, CDR2 SASEGT. The CDR3 is 15 amino acids. The chain's CDR3 is CATTRTGPFYYEQYF. The CDR3 coding sequence is TGTGCCACCACCCGGACAGGCCCTTTTTACTACGAGCAATACTTC.

This clonotype was observed many times. The chain links TRBV29-1 to TRBJ1-2; 7 bases fit TRBD1. V lost 6 bases, J lost 0 bases, and 4 bases stayed unmatched. CDR1 and CDR2 from the germline V gene are SQVTM and ANQGSEA. The length of the CDR3 is 13 residues. CDR3 amino acids: CSVAGTANYGYTF. CDR3 nucleotides: TGCAGCGTCGCCGGGACAGCTAACTATGGCTACACCTTC.

The chain is built from TRBV20-1 and TRBJ2-5, with D possibly being TRBD1 (6 bases). Germline V gene lookup returns CDR1 DFQATT and CDR2 SNEGSKA (reference sequence). V dropped 8 bases and J dropped 1 base, with 20 bases sitting between them. There are 15 residues in the CDR3. CDR3 in amino acids: CSLHRDTSPQETQYF. The DNA for the CDR3 is TGCAGTCTGCACCGGGACACCAGCCCCCAAGAGACCCAGTACTTC.

As for this clonotype: This is likely an artifact of a read error, given a far larger clone one base away. This chain uses TRBV12-3 or TRBV12-4 with TRBJ1-1; TRBD1 aligns across 10 bases. The V gene end was trimmed by 5 bases and the J gene end by 7 bases; junction bases not matched to a gene: 10. This CDR3 region has 15 residues. In nucleotides, the CDR3 is TGTGCCAGCAGTCGGCCGGGACAGGGGATAAGTGAAGCTTTCTTT. This sequence encodes CASSRPGQGISEAFF.

CDR3 nucleotide sequence: TGTGCCAGCAGCTTTTCTAGCGAGAAATACAATGAGCAGTTCTTC. Protein: CASSFSSEKYNEQFF. The chain recombines TRBV7-9 with TRBJ2-1, with D possibly TRBD2 on 6 matching bases. Germline loops: CDR1 SEHNR, CDR2 FQNEAQ (reference sequence). Trimming pared 3 bases from V and 4 bases from J, leaving 13 bases between. The CDR3 totals 15 residues.

The J gene is TRBJ1-2, the V gene TRBV6-2 or TRBV6-3, with 8 nucleotides matching TRBD1. Germline assignment: CDR1 MNHEY and CDR2 SVGEGT. The junction had 12 bases not matched to a gene; V was cut back by 11 bases and J by 7 bases. The CDR3 covers 13 residues. The CDR3 protein is CASHQGAIGGYTF. The CDR3 DNA is TGTGCCTCTCATCAGGGGGCGATTGGTGGCTACACCTTC.

This clonotype was counted at least ten times. The chain carries TRBV5-1 and TRBJ1-4; D remains ambiguous. The germline V gene encodes CDR1 SGHRS and CDR2 YFSETQ. V was trimmed by 4 bases and J by 6 bases, leaving 13 bases between them. This CDR3 has 14 amino acids. The CDR3 sequence is CASSQNPGYEKLFF. For the CDR3, the DNA is TGCGCCAGCAGCCAAAATCCGGGATATGAAAAACTGTTTTTT.

The chain has TRBV7-9 and TRBJ1-6, with D unresolved. The CDR3 extends over 12 amino acids. The germline V gene has CDR1 SEHNR and CDR2 FQNEAQ (reference sequence). Trimming removed 6 bases from V and 5 bases from J, with 5 bases in between. The CDR3 DNA is TGTGCCAGCAGACAGAATAATTCACCCCTCCACTTT. Protein sequence: CASRQNNSPLHF.

J is TRBJ1-1 and V is TRBV7-9; D is possibly TRBD1 (5 bases). Between the trimmed V and J ends, which lost 3 bases and 7 bases, there was a span of 12 bases. The CDR3 runs 13 residues. The germline gives CDR1 SEHNR, CDR2 FQNEAQ (reference sequence). The CDR3, as DNA: TGTGCCAGCAGCTTTGTGTATACAGGTGAAGCTTTCTTT. Protein product: CASSFVYTGEAFF.